This T cell receptor (beta chain) was sequenced during a study of early T cells in non-severe SARS-CoV-2 infection. Study-level background: Investigators sequenced bulk RNA drawn from unsorted whole blood, and chains remained unpaired.

This clonotype came up a few times. From germline, CDR1 is SGHVS and CDR2 FQNEAQ. V dropped 5 bases and J dropped 5; count of bases not matched to a gene: 5. The CDR3 is 13 amino acids. Individual cDNA molecules received unique molecular identifiers during library preparation. TCRdb fed the 5' RACE reads into MiXCR, producing one record per CDR3 protein. Here the sample spans around 78,000 distinct CDR3 sequences, 10% being singletons. The TCR comes from an adult who was a healthcare worker with PCR-confirmed SARS-CoV-2 infection or an uninfected control (not recorded which). The material sequenced was whole blood, taken at baseline. The chain combines TRBV7-8 with TRBJ2-5, with TRBD1 matching 7 bases. The CDR3 coding sequence is TGTGCCAGCAGCCCTGGACAGGAGGAGACCCAGTACTTC. Its translation: CASSPGQEETQYF.